This is a list of T cell receptor beta chains from one sample in a study of blood T cell repertoires in COVID-19. Clones were read by immunoSEQ multiplex PCR, and TCRdb kept only the in-frame ones, dropping some. The data hold around 59,000 clones, with over 70% observed a single time. The sequencing sample was made of peripheral blood. All receptors come from a woman in her forties or fifties with active or convalescent COVID-19. The CDR3 runs from the conserved cysteine through the conserved F or W. Fields, in order: J gene, V gene, D gene, CDR3 length, clone size, CDR3 DNA, CDR3 protein. The D gene is left open where the match is weak. Size is stated for part of the rows, as once, few or many counts, or as a class when the clone is expanded.

TRBJ2-1 TRBV27 TRBD2 16 . TGTGCCAGCAGTTTTTTGAGCGGGACTACATACAATGAGCAGTTCTTC CASSFLSGTTYNEQFF
TRBJ2-5 TRBV24-1 . 12 . TGTGCCACCAGTGATTTTTGGGGGGCCCAGTACTTC CATSDFWGAQYF
TRBJ2-1 TRBV7-2 TRBD2 17 once TGTGCCAGCAGCTTAGCTCCAGCGGGAGGGCCTGGAGATGAGCAGTTCTTC CASSLAPAGGPGDEQFF
TRBJ1-1 TRBV20-1 TRBD1 14 . TGCAGTGCTAGTTACACAGGGGGCGTAACTGAAGCTTTCTTT CSASYTGGVTEAFF
TRBJ2-7 TRBV9 . 13 . TGTGCCAGCAGCGTAGGGCAGTTCTACGAGCAGTACTTC CASSVGQFYEQYF
TRBJ2-1 TRBV9 TRBD2 15 . TGTGCCAGCAGCCCCTGGAGCGGGACGGACAATGAGCAGTTCTTC CASSPWSGTDNEQFF
TRBJ1-1 TRBV19 TRBD1 15 . TGTGCCAGTAGTACCCGGACAGGGGAAGACACTGAAGCTTTCTTT CASSTRTGEDTEAFF
TRBJ2-3 TRBV7-9 TRBD2 17 . TGTGCCAGCAGCTCCAAGCGACTAGCGGGAGGCACAGATACGCAGTATTTT CASSSKRLAGGTDTQYF
TRBJ1-4 TRBV28 . 16 . TGTGCCAGCAGGAACCCTAGAGGGTCAACTAATGAAAAACTGTTTTTT CASRNPRGSTNEKLFF
TRBJ2-5 TRBV6-1 TRBD2 15 once TGTGCCAGCAGTGAAGTTAGCGGGAGGAGTGGGACCCAGTACTTC CASSEVSGRSGTQYF
TRBJ2-2 TRBV19 TRBD2 19 . TGTGCCAGTAGCAGAGGGGGACTAGCGGTACCATCGAACACCGGGGAGCTGTTTTTT CASSRGGLAVPSNTGELFF
TRBJ2-5 TRBV30 . 14 . TGTGCCTGGAGTGTACAAGGGGGACAAGAGACCCAGTACTTC CAWSVQGGQETQYF
TRBJ2-7 TRBV27 TRBD2 16 few TGTGCCAGCAGACCTCTGGCGGGAGGGCCCAACTACGAGCAGTACTTC CASRPLAGGPNYEQYF
TRBJ1-2 TRBV12-3/TRBV12-4 TRBD1 13 . TGTGCCAGCAGTGTGCGGACAGGGGGAGGCTACACCTTC CASSVRTGGGYTF
TRBJ2-3 TRBV4-1 . 15 once TGCGCCAGCAGCCAAGATAGACAGATTGGGAATACGCAGTATTTT CASSQDRQIGNTQYF
TRBJ2-5 TRBV23-1 . 10 . TGCGCCAGCACGGGGGAGACCCAGTACTTC CASTGETQYF
TRBJ1-4 TRBV6-1 . 14 . TGTGCCAGCAGTGAGGTGGGCAGGAATGAAAAACTGTTTTTT CASSEVGRNEKLFF
TRBJ1-1 TRBV18 TRBD1 15 . TGTGCCAGCTCATCGGGGACAGCCTTGAACACTGAAGCTTTCTTT CASSSGTALNTEAFF
TRBJ2-1 TRBV19 TRBD2 15 . TGTGCCAGTAGTATTTCAGCGGGGGTCGGCAATGAGCAGTTCTTC CASSISAGVGNEQFF
TRBJ2-3 TRBV2 TRBD2 17 . TGTGCCAGCAGTCCCGGGACTAGTTACTCTAGCACAGATACGCAGTATTTT CASSPGTSYSSTDTQYF
TRBJ2-1 TRBV7-8 . 16 . TGTGCCAGCAGCCCCGGGGAACTTAACTCCTACAATGAGCAGTTCTTC CASSPGELNSYNEQFF
TRBJ1-2 TRBV27 TRBD1 14 . TGTGCCAGCAGTCCGACGACAGGGAACTATGGCTACACCTTC CASSPTTGNYGYTF
TRBJ2-5 TRBV28 . 11 . TGTGCCAGCAGCCCTTTAGAGACCCAGTACTTC CASSPLETQYF
TRBJ1-1 TRBV6-5 . 13 . TGTGCCAGCATAGTACTTGGGAACACTGAAGCTTTCTTT CASIVLGNTEAFF
TRBJ1-2 TRBV28 TRBD1 15 . TGTGCCAGCAGGCCGGCGACAGGGCGAGAATATGGCTACACCTTC CASRPATGREYGYTF
TRBJ2-7 TRBV2 . 13 . TGTGCCAGCAAGCTAAGGGAGGTGAACGAGCAGTACTTC CASKLREVNEQYF
TRBJ2-7 TRBV6-5 TRBD1 14 . TGTGCCAGCGGGGACAGGGTTTTTCCCTACGAGCAGTACTTC CASGDRVFPYEQYF
TRBJ1-5 TRBV7-2 . 15 . TGTGCCAGCAGCTTAGATGCAGGCGTCCAATTTCCCCAGCATTTT CASSLDAGVQFPQHF
TRBJ1-4 TRBV3-1/TRBV3-2 . 14 . TGTGCCAGCAGCCTGGAGGATTTCGATGAAAAACTGTTTTTT CASSLEDFDEKLFF
TRBJ2-1 TRBV4-1 . 14 . TGCGCCAGCAGCCTAGGACTGGGGGCCAATGAGCAGTTCTTC CASSLGLGANEQFF
TRBJ1-3 TRBV7-8 . 12 . TGTGCCAGCAGCACGGGAGGAAACACCATATATTTT CASSTGGNTIYF
TRBJ2-5 TRBV29-1 TRBD1 15 . TGCAGCGTCCGCCGGACAGGGTTGGCCCAAGAGACCCAGTACTTC CSVRRTGLAQETQYF
TRBJ1-1 TRBV7-9 . 13 . TGTGCCAGCAGCTCGGTCCCGAACACTGAAGCTTTCTTT CASSSVPNTEAFF
TRBJ2-5 TRBV4-2 . 15 . TGTGCCAGCAGCCCTCGGGCTAGCGCACAAGAGACCCAGTACTTC CASSPRASAQETQYF
TRBJ1-5 TRBV7-8 TRBD1 16 . TGTGCCAGCAGCCCTACAGGGACAGGGGAGCACCAGCCCCAGCATTTT CASSPTGTGEHQPQHF
TRBJ2-3 TRBV27 TRBD2 14 . TGTGCCAGCAGATTCGGACTAGGGACAGATACGCAGTATTTT CASRFGLGTDTQYF
TRBJ2-7 TRBV6-6 . 15 . TGTGCCAGCAGTTCCCCGGACAGGGAGGGTCTCGAGCAGTACTTC CASSSPDREGLEQYF
TRBJ2-5 TRBV28 . 12 . TGTGCCAGCAGTAACAGGGAGGAGACCCAGTACTTC CASSNREETQYF
TRBJ2-2 TRBV10-3 . 14 few TGTGCCATCAGTGAACTAACGAACACCGGGGAGCTGTTTTTT CAISELTNTGELFF
TRBJ1-4 TRBV9 TRBD1 15 . TGTGCCAGCAGCCCCCGGACAGGGCATAATGAAAAACTGTTTTTT CASSPRTGHNEKLFF
TRBJ1-1 TRBV5-1 TRBD1 15 . TGCGCCAGCAGCTTTGGGACAGGGGGGAACACTGAAGCTTTCTTT CASSFGTGGNTEAFF
TRBJ2-1 TRBV11-3 TRBD2 14 . TGTGCCAGCAGCCCCACGGGGGGGTTGAATGAGCAGTTCTTC CASSPTGGLNEQFF
TRBJ2-2 TRBV11-3 . 16 . TGTGCCAGCAGCTTATTTGGGGGCCCGAACACCGGGGAGCTGTTTTTT CASSLFGGPNTGELFF
TRBJ1-2 TRBV5-6 . 14 . TGTGCCAGCAGCTTGGGCCAGCGTAACTATGGCTACACCTTC CASSLGQRNYGYTF
TRBJ2-6 TRBV19 TRBD2 15 . TGTGCCAGTACTCGGGGGGGAACTGGGGCCAACGTCCTGACTTTC CASTRGGTGANVLTF
TRBJ1-1 TRBV7-2 TRBD1 15 . TGTGCCAGCAGACCCGACAGGGGGGCGGTCACTGAAGCTTTCTTT CASRPDRGAVTEAFF
TRBJ2-7 TRBV24-1 TRBD2 17 once TGTGCCACCAGTGAATCCCCCGGGACTAGCGGGAGCTACGAGCAGTACTTC CATSESPGTSGSYEQYF
TRBJ1-1 TRBV19 . 14 . TGTGCCAGTAGTCTCCTAGGGGCTAGCACTGAAGCTTTCTTT CASSLLGASTEAFF
TRBJ2-7 TRBV5-4 . 13 few TGTGCCAGCAGCTTGAAGCTCTCCTACGAGCAGTACTTC CASSLKLSYEQYF
TRBJ1-6 TRBV28 . 19 . TGTGCCAGCAACACCCCGAGGGACTCCAGTTCTTTTGGGTATTCACCCCTCCACTTT CASNTPRDSSSFGYSPLHF
TRBJ2-7 TRBV4-1 TRBD1 15 many TGCGCCAGCAGCCAGAGCGACAGGGGGACCTACGAGCAGTACTTC CASSQSDRGTYEQYF
TRBJ2-1 TRBV24-1 TRBD2 18 . TGTGCCACCAGTGATTTGGATATGGCTAGCGGGTTAAACAATGAGCAGTTCTTC CATSDLDMASGLNNEQFF
TRBJ2-7 TRBV2 TRBD1 15 . TGTGCCAGCAGTGGATACGGGACAGGGGCCTACGAGCAGTACTTC CASSGYGTGAYEQYF
TRBJ1-1 TRBV28 TRBD1 14 . TGTGCCAGCAGACTACGGACAGGGGGCAGTGAAGCTTTCTTT CASRLRTGGSEAFF
TRBJ2-4 TRBV21-1 . 21 . TGTGCCAGCAGCAAAGGATACCCTCAGGGACTCCGTTTACTAGCCAAAAACATTCAGTACTTC CASSKGYPQGLRLLAKNIQYF